What follows are 2 T cell receptor beta chains derived from one specimen sequenced in a study of blood T cells in healthy people across ages (dated by TCRdb to the mid-2010s). To prepare the library, 5' RACE was applied. The reads were generated on an Illumina HiSeq 2500. A second PCR of roughly 6 to 12 cycles was run with a J-beta primer mix and a sample-barcoded 5' primer. TCRdb cleaned the public reads at Q25 with fastp, built clones with MiXCR and kept in-frame beta chains. Every entry covers one CDR3 protein and lists the most common genes and DNA from its rows. This sample gives over a million distinct CDR3 sequences in total; approximately 42% of them show up just once. Over 3.5% of the sample is in the top ten clones. Sample: blood. These receptors all stem from a woman aged 18-29 years in good health.

The sample holds a few counts of this clonotype. This rearrangement joins TRBV10-3 to TRBJ2-7; D may be TRBD2 (5 bases). V gave up 0 bases and J gave up 1 base, with 7 bases separating them. The V gene's germline CDR1 is ENHRY and CDR2 SYGVKD. The CDR3 totals 14 residues. The CDR3 spells CAISESRESYEQYF. The CDR3 DNA reads as TGTGCCATCAGTGAGTCTAGGGAGTCCTACGAGCAGTACTTC.

This clonotype was recorded a few times. The chain has TRBV27 and TRBJ1-1; TRBD1 agrees at 8 bases. The CDR3 is made up of 16 amino acids. CDR1 and CDR2 from the germline V gene are MNHEY and SMNVEV (reference sequence). The junction had 7 bases not matched to a gene; V was cut back by 4 bases and J by 0 bases. CDR3 protein: CASSYLGTGLNTEAFF. CDR3 bases: TGTGCCAGCAGTTACCTGGGGACAGGTCTGAACACTGAAGCTTTCTTT.